The 9 T cell receptor beta chains presented below share a single source sample, sequenced in a study of shared clonotypes between healthy human individuals. Measured with immunoSEQ multiplex PCR; TCRdb has only the in-frame clones, and not every one. The sample has about 2.4 million clones, around 90% seen once. The sequenced sample consisted of naive CD4+ T cells sorted from blood. Subset specified: CD45RA+ positively selected. The source of these receptors is a man younger than 30 in good health.

This chain joins TRBV2 and TRBJ2-5; TRBD2 matches 11 bases. Germline CDR1 SNHLY, CDR2 FYNNEI. This CDR3 contains 15 residues. With 7 bases clipped from V and 1 base from J, the junction kept 5 bases outside the gene matches. The CDR3 DNA reads TGTGCCAGCAATCGACTAGCGGGGCCCCAAGAGACCCAGTACTTC. It encodes CASNRLAGPQETQYF.

This clone occurred a few times. The gene calls are TRBV6-7 and TRBJ1-5; 10 positions agree with TRBD1. TRBV6-7 is designated an ORF whose function remains uncertain. J was trimmed by 7 bases and V by 6 bases; bases with no gene match: 3. CDR3 length equals 13 residues. CDR3 sequence (DNA): TGTGCCAGCAGGACAGGGGGCAGACAGCCCCAGCATTTT. Translating gives CASRTGGRQPQHF.

This rearrangement joins TRBV19 to TRBJ2-3; 9 nucleotides align to TRBD1. Germline loops: CDR1 LNHDA, CDR2 SQIVND (reference sequence). J lost 2 bases, V lost 4 bases, and 7 bases had no gene match. The CDR3 contains 16 residues. This CDR3 reads CASSTRQGEITDTQYF. CDR3 sequence (DNA): TGTGCCAGTAGTACTCGACAGGGGGAGATCACAGATACGCAGTATTTT.

The V call is TRBV7-9, the J call TRBJ2-7, with 7 bases lining up with TRBD1. The CDR3 extends over 15 amino acids. Germline V gene lookup returns CDR1 SEHNR and CDR2 FQNEAQ (reference sequence). The ends lost 6 bases at V and 1 base at J; junction bases unmatched: 9. The CDR3 DNA is TGTGCCAGCAGAACTTCCGGGACAGCTTCCTACGAGCAGTACTTC. It is translated as CASRTSGTASYEQYF.

This chain links TRBV6-1 with TRBJ1-5, with 9 bases that match TRBD1. Germline CDR1 MNHNS, CDR2 SASEGT. V shed 0 bases and J 9 bases; nucleotides not matched to a gene: 15. CDR3 length: 18 residues. This chain's CDR3 is CASSEAGLGTGLMWPQHF. The CDR3 coding sequence is TGTGCCAGCAGTGAAGCGGGCTTGGGGACAGGGCTCATGTGGCCCCAGCATTTT.

The CDR3 DNA sequence: TGCGCCAGCAGCCCTGGTCCGGGACAGGGGGTATACTACGAGCAGTACTTC. Protein product: CASSPGPGQGVYYEQYF. V and J are TRBV4-1 and TRBJ2-7; 11 nucleotides agree with TRBD1. CDR3 length equals 17 residues. The ends lost 4 bases at V and 3 bases at J; junction bases unmatched: 11. Looked up from germline, CDR1 is MGHRA and CDR2 is YSYEKL.

Only one count was recorded for this clone. At the DNA level, this CDR3 is encoded by other sequences in the same sample as well. The chain joins TRBV28 to TRBJ1-2, with 7 bases lining up with TRBD1. After removal of 3 bases from V and 0 bases from J, the junction contained 4 bases not matched to a gene. The CDR3 contains 15 residues. Looked up from germline, CDR1 is MDHEN and CDR2 is SYDVKM. CDR3 sequence reads: CASSLGTAANYGYTF. The CDR3 DNA reads as TGTGCCAGCAGTTTGGGGACAGCAGCTAACTATGGCTACACCTTC.

This rearrangement joins TRBV28 to TRBJ1-1; D ambiguous. This CDR3 contains 13 residues. V was pared by 3 bases and J by 3 bases, with 8 bases between. CDR1 MDHEN and CDR2 SYDVKM come from the germline V gene. For the CDR3, the DNA is TGTGCCAGCAGTTTGGACGTTTACACTGAAGCTTTCTTT. Translation: CASSLDVYTEAFF.

CDR3 nucleotide sequence: TGTGCCAGCACCTCAGCGGGGACCTCCGAGCAGTACTTC. This sequence encodes CASTSAGTSEQYF. The genes are TRBV5-4 and TRBJ2-7; 7 nucleotides match TRBD2. With V trimmed by 6 bases and J by 6 bases, 9 bases remained unmatched. CDR1 is SGHNT, CDR2 YYREEE, per germline (reference sequence). The CDR3 totals 13 residues.